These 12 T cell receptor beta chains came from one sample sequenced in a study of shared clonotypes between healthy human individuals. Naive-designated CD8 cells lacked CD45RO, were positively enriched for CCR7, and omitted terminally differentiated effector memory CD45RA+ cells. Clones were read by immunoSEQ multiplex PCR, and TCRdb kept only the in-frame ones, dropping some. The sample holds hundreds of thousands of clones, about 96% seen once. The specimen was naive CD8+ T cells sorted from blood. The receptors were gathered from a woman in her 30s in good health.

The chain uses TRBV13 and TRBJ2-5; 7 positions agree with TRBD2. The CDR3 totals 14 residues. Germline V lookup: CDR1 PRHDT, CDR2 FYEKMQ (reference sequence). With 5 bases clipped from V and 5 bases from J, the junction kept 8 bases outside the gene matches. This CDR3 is CASSVAGVSETQYF. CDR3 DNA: TGTGCCAGCAGCGTTGCGGGAGTGAGTGAGACCCAGTACTTC.

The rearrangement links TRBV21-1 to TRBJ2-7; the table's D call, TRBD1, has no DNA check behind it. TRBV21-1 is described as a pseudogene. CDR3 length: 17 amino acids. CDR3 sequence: CASSKVGQTTTFYEQYF. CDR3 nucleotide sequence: TGTGCCAGCAGCAAAGTGGGGCAGACGACGACTTTCTACGAGCAGTACTTC.

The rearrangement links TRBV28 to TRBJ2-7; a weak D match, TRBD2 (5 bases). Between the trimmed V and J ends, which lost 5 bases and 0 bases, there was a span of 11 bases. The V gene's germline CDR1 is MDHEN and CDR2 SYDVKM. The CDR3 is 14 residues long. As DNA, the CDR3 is TGTGCCAGCAGTCTAGCCTCAAGCTCCTACGAGCAGTACTTC. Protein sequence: CASSLASSSYEQYF.

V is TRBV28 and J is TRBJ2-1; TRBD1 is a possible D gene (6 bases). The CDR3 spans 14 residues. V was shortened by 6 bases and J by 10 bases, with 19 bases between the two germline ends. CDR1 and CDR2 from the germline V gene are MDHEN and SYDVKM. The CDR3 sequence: CASSAFLGGGEQFF. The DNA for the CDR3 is TGTGCCAGCAGCGCATTTTTAGGGGGTGGGGAGCAGTTCTTC.

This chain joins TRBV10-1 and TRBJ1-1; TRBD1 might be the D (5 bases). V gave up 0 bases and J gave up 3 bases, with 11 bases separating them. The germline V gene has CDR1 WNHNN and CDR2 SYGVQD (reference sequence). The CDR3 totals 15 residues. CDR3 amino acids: CASSESGVPHTEAFF. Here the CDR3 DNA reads TGCGCCAGCAGTGAGTCGGGGGTACCTCACACTGAAGCTTTCTTT.

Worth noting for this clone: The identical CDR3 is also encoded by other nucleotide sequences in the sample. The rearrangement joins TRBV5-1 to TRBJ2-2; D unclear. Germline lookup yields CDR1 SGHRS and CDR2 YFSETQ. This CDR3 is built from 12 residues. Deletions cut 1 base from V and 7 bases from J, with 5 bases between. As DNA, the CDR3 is TGCGCCAGCAGCTTGTCCAGCGGGGAGCTGTTTTTT. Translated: CASSLSSGELFF.

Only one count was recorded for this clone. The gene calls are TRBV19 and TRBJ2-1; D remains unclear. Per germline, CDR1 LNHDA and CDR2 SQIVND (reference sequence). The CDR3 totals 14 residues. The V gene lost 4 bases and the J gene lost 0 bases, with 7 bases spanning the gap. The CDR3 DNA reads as TGTGCCAGTAGTACTCGAGCCTCCTACAATGAGCAGTTCTTC. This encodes CASSTRASYNEQFF.

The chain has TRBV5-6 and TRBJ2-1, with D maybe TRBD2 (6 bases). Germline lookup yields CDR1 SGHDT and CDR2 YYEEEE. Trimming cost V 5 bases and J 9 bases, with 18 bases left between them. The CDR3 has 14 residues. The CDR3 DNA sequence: TGTGCCAGCAGGACCGACGGGGGTATCGGTGAGCAGTTCTTC. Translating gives CASRTDGGIGEQFF.

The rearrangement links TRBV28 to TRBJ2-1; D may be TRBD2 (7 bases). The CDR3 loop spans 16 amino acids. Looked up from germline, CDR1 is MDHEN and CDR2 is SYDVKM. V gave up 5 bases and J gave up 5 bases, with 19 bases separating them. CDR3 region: CASSHPGEGDHNEQFF. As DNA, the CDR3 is TGTGCCAGCAGTCACCCCGGGGAGGGGGACCACAATGAGCAGTTCTTC. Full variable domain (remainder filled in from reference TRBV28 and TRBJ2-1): DVKVTQSSRYLVKRTGEKVFLECVQDMDHENMFWYRQDPGLGLRLIYFSYDVKMKEKGDIPEGYSVSREKKERFSLILESASTNQTSMYLCASSHPGEGDHNEQFFGPGTRLTVL.

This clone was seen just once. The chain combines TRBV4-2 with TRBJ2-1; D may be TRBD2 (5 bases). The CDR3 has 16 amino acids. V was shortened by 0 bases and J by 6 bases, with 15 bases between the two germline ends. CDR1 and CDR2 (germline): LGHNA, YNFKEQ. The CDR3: CASSQENPSGANEQFF. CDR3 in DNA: TGTGCCAGCAGCCAAGAAAACCCAAGCGGCGCCAATGAGCAGTTCTTC.

CDR3 residues: CASSLTRTGMTEAFF. Here the CDR3 DNA reads TGTGCCAGCAGTTTAACCCGGACAGGGATGACTGAAGCTTTCTTT. The V gene is TRBV28, the J gene TRBJ1-1; 8 positions agree with TRBD1. This CDR3 spans 15 amino acids. Trimming took 2 bases from V and 5 from J; bases not matched to a gene: 7. CDR1 and CDR2 from the germline V gene are MDHEN and SYDVKM.

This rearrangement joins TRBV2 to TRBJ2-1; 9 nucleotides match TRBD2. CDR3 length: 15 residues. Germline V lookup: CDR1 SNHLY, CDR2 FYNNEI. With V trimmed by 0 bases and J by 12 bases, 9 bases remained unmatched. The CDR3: CASSEARGLAVLQFF. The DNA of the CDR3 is TGTGCCAGCAGTGAAGCGAGGGGACTAGCTGTATTGCAGTTCTTC.